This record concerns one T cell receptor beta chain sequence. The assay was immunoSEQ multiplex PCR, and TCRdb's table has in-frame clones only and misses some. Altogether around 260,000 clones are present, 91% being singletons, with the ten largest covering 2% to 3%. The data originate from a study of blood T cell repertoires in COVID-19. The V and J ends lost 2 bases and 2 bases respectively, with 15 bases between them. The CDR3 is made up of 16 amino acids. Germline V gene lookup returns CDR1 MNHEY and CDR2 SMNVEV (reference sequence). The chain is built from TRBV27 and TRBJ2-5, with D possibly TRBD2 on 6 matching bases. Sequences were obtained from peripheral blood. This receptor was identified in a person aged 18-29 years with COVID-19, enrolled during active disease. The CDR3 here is CASSLVWGVRQETQYF. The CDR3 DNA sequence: TGTGCCAGCAGTTTAGTCTGGGGGGTGAGGCAAGAGACCCAGTACTTC.